The present T cell receptor beta chain was sequenced within a study of cytomegalovirus exposure and HLA in healthy donors. The CDR3 totals 14 residues. V was trimmed by 1 base and J by 10 bases, leaving 14 bases between them. Germline-derived CDR1 and CDR2 are SGHVS and FQNEAQ. With respect to this clone: Its antigen is unidentified.

General study points: Associated with cytomegalovirus, according to the listing, were 150 to 200 TCR beta chains. An ancestry cluster, one associated with Asian ancestry, reportedly showed fewer N-insertions than the 666-donor mean in a later analysis. Analyzed later, association rates of TCRs varied across HLA loci, with DRB1 most and HLA-C fewest.

This PCR relied on a set of 60 Vbeta primers and 13 Jbeta primers. The assay was immunoSEQ multiplex PCR, and TCRdb's table has in-frame clones only and misses some. Of 95,000 to 150,000 clones in the sample, around three quarters were seen once. The rearrangement links TRBV7-8 to TRBJ2-4; a weak D match, TRBD2 (5 bases). This clonotype originated in a man aged 18 to 29 in good health and CMV-seropositive. Input material: PBMCs. The CDR3 nucleotides read TGTGCCAGCAGCTTAGGTCTTCTGTCGGGAATTCAGTACTTC. Its translation is CASSLGLLSGIQYF.